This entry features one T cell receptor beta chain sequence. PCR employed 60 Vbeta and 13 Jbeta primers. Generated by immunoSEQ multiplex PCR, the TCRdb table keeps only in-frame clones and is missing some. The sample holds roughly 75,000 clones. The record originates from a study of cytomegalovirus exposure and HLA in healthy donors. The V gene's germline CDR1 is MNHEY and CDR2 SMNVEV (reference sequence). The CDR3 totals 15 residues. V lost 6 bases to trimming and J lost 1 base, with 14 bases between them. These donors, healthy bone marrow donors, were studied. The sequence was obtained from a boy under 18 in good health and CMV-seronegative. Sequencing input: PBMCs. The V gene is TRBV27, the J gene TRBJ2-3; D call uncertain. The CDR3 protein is CASSSPGGGTDTQYF. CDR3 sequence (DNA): TGTGCCAGCAGCTCGCCCGGCGGCGGCACAGATACGCAGTATTTT.